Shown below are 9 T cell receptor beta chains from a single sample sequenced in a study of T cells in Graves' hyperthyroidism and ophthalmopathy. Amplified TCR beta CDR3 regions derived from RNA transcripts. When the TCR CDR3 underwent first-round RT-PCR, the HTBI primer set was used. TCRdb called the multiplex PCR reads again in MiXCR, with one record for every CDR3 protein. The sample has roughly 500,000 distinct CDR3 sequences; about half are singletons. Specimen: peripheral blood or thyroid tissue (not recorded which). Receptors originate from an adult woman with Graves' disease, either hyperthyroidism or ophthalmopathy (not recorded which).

In nucleotides, the CDR3 is TGTGCCATCCAAGGGACACTCAATCAGCCCCAGCATTTT. As protein: CAIQGTLNQPQHF. The rearrangement uses TRBV24-1 and TRBJ1-5, with D perhaps TRBD1 (6 bases). CDR3 length equals 13 residues. V lost 11 bases and J lost 3, with 13 bases in between. The germline V gene encodes CDR1 KGHDR and CDR2 SFDVKD.

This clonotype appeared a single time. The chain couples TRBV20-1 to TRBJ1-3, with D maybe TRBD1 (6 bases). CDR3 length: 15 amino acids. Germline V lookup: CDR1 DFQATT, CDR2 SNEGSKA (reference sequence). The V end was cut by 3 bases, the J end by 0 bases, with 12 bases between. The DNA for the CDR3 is TGCAGTGCTAGGGACAGAAGAAGCTCTGGAAACACCATATATTTT. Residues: CSARDRRSSGNTIYF.

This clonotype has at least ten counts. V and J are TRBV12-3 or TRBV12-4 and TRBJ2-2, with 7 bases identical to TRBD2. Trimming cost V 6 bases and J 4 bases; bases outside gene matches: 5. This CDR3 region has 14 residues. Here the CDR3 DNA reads TGTGCCAGCAGGGCGGGAGTGGCCACCGGGGAGCTGTTTTTT. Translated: CASRAGVATGELFF.

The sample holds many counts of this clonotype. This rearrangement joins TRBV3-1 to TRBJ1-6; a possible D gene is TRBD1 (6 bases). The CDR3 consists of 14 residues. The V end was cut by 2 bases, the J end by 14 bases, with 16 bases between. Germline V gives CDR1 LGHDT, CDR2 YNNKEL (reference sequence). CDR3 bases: TGTGCCAGCAGCCAAATGTTTCCAGGGGACACCCTCCACTTT. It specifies CASSQMFPGDTLHF.

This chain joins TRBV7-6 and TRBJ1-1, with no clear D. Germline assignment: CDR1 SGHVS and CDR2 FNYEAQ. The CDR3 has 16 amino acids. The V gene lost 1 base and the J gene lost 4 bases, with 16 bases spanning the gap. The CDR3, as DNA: TGTGCCAGCAGCTTAGAGCTTAGGGATCGGGGCACTGAAGCTTTCTTT. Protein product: CASSLELRDRGTEAFF. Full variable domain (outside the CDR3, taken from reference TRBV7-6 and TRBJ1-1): GAGVSQSPRYKVTKRGQDVALRCDPISGHVSLYWYRQALGQGPEFLTYFNYEAQQDKSGLPNDRFSAERPEGSISTLTIQRTEQRDSAMYRCASSLELRDRGTEAFFGQGTRLTVV.

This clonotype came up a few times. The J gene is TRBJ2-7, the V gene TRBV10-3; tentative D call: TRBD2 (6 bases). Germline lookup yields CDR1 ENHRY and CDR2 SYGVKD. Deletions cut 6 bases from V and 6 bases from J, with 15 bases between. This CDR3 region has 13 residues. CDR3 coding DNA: TGTGCCATCAGCCCCACGGAGGGCCGCGAGCAGTACTTC. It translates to CAISPTEGREQYF.

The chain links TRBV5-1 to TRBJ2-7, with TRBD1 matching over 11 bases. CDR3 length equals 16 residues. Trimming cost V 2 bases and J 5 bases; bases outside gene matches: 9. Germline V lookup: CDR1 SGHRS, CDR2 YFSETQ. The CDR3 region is CASSLEPGQGGHEQYF. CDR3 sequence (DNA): TGCGCCAGCAGCTTAGAACCGGGACAGGGGGGGCACGAGCAGTACTTC.

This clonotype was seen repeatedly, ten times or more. This CDR3 reads CASVQQMASGNTIYF. For the CDR3, the DNA is TGTGCCAGCGTGCAGCAGATGGCCTCTGGAAACACCATATATTTT. The rearrangement uses TRBV12-3 or TRBV12-4 and TRBJ1-3; no definite D call. Deletions cut 8 bases from V and 0 bases from J, with 14 bases between. This CDR3 comprises 15 residues.

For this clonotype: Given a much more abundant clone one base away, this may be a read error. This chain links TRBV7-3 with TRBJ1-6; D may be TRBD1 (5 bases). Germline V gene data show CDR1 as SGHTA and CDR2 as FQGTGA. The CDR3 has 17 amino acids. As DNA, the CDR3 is TGCACCAGCAGCTTGGGCAGGCCTGGCTCCAGGGATTCACCCCTCCACTTT. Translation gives CTSSLGRPGSRDSPLHF.